The 18 T cell receptor beta chains below all came from one sample that was sequenced in a study of a mutant IDH1 vaccine in newly diagnosed glioma. The table came from immunoSEQ multiplex PCR; TCRdb's copy has only in-frame clones and leaves some out. The sample contains some 50,000 clones, 86% of which appear only once. The time point is: baseline, week 1 (first vaccination visit). Treatment noted: pre-vaccination baseline after standard-of-care therapy. This specimen was PBMCs, taken from a glioma patient treated with radiotherapy, temozolomide or both. These receptors were obtained from a man in his forties with glioma.

The chain links TRBV9 to TRBJ1-1, with a weak D call TRBD1 (5 bases). This CDR3 has 16 residues. The V gene's germline CDR1 is SGDLS and CDR2 YYNGEE. V was cut by 5 bases and J by 0 bases, with 17 bases left in between. The DNA of the CDR3 is TGTGCCAGCAGTCGTAGAGGGACGGGAATGAACACTGAAGCTTTCTTT. This translates into CASSRRGTGMNTEAFF. Supplemented by reference TRBV9 and TRBJ1-1, the full variable domain reads DSGVTQTPKHLITATGQRVTLRCSPRSGDLSVYWYQQSLDQGLQFLIQYYNGEERAKGNILERFSAQQFPDLHSELNLSSLELGDSALYFCASSRRGTGMNTEAFFGQGTRLTVV.

A few counts support this clone. At one end, the junction sequence differs from germline, possibly due to a read error. This rearrangement joins TRBV28 to TRBJ2-7; possibly TRBD2 for D (7 bases). The CDR3 is made up of 12 amino acids. Germline CDR1 MDHEN, CDR2 SYDVKM. CDR3 sequence: CASSPPGGLKLF. The DNA of the CDR3 is TGTGCCAGCAGTCCCCCCGGGGGGCTAAAACTCTTC.

The chain joins TRBV15 to TRBJ2-7; D is tentatively TRBD1 or TRBD2 (6 bases each). The CDR3 runs to 14 residues. Looked up from germline, CDR1 is LNHNV and CDR2 is YYDKDF (reference sequence). Trimming shortened V by 0 bases and J by 7 bases, and 13 bases separated the two germline ends. This CDR3 is CATSRDRGASEQYF. The DNA for the CDR3 is TGTGCCACCAGCAGAGATAGGGGGGCGAGTGAGCAGTACTTC.

The rearrangement joins TRBV28 to TRBJ2-7; D is ambiguous. Germline V CDR1 and CDR2: MDHEN, SYDVKM. The CDR3 consists of 12 residues. Trimming stripped 11 bases from V and 3 bases from J, with 14 bases between. CDR3 coding DNA: TGTGCCGCCGGGCAGGAACTCTACGAGCAGTACTTC. Residues: CAAGQELYEQYF.

The chain uses TRBV27 and TRBJ1-1; 8 nucleotides line up with TRBD1. Germline V CDR1 and CDR2: MNHEY, SMNVEV (reference sequence). V dropped 2 bases and J dropped 10; count of bases not matched to a gene: 3. The CDR3 spans 12 residues. The CDR3 loop is CASSLGQGRAFF. CDR3 coding DNA: TGTGCCAGCAGTTTAGGACAGGGTAGAGCTTTCTTT.

The chain joins TRBV9 to TRBJ2-1; 8 bases are a match to TRBD2. The germline CDR1 and CDR2 sequences are SGDLS and YYNGEE. With 3 bases clipped from V and 11 bases from J, the junction kept 13 bases outside the gene matches. The CDR3 is 15 amino acids. Here the CDR3 DNA reads TGTGCCAGCAGCGCAGGTCTTGGAGCGGGGGCTCAGCAGTTCTTC. Encoded protein: CASSAGLGAGAQQFF.

V and J are TRBV2 and TRBJ2-2; D remains ambiguous. The CDR3 is 14 residues long. CDR1 and CDR2 from the germline V gene are SNHLY and FYNNEI. Trimming stripped 7 bases from V and 3 bases from J, with 12 bases between. The CDR3 is CASKGQTDTGELFF. CDR3 sequence (DNA): TGTGCCAGCAAGGGCCAGACGGACACCGGGGAGCTGTTTTTT.

This clone was seen once. Here the CDR3 reads CSVERGVGYTF. The CDR3 nucleotides read TGCAGCGTAGAGCGGGGGGTTGGCTACACCTTC. The chain has TRBV29-1 and TRBJ1-2; TRBD1 is a possible D gene (5 bases). The CDR3 loop spans 11 amino acids. The V end was cut by 6 bases, the J end by 7 bases, with 12 bases between. Germline loops: CDR1 SQVTM, CDR2 ANQGSEA.

In DNA form, the CDR3 reads TGTGCCAGCAGCTTGGGGCCGGTCGTGGCAGGGCGGAAGACCCAGTACTTC. This translates into CASSLGPVVAGRKTQYF. The rearrangement uses TRBV5-6 and TRBJ2-5; tentative D call: TRBD1 (5 bases). Germline CDR1 and CDR2: SGHDT and YYEEEE. CDR3 length: 17 amino acids. Between the trimmed V and J ends, which lost 0 bases and 6 bases, there was a span of 21 bases.

The chain is built from TRBV27 and TRBJ1-1, with D unclear. V shed 6 bases and J shed 8 bases, with 13 bases lying between them. Germline-derived CDR1 and CDR2 are MNHEY and SMNVEV (reference sequence). The CDR3 contains 12 residues. The CDR3 here is CASRDPGREAFF. CDR3 sequence (DNA): TGTGCCAGCAGAGACCCGGGCAGGGAAGCTTTCTTT.

This chain links TRBV6-5 with TRBJ2-2; maybe TRBD2 (5 bases). The length of the CDR3 is 15 residues. The germline V and J ends were trimmed by 2 bases and 1 base, with 8 bases remaining between them. Germline V CDR1 and CDR2: MNHEY, SVGAGI. CDR3: CASSYKRKNTGELFF. The CDR3 nucleotides are TGTGCCAGCAGTTACAAGCGGAAGAACACCGGGGAGCTGTTTTTT.

The genes are TRBV6-5 and TRBJ1-2; the match to TRBD1 covers 7 bases. The V gene end was trimmed by 6 bases and the J gene end by 0 bases; junction bases not matched to a gene: 4. Germline V gene sequence: CDR1 MNHEY, CDR2 SVGAGI. The CDR3 totals 14 residues. DNA for the CDR3: TGTGCCAGCAGCCGGACAGGTCCTAACTATGGCTACACCTTC. Translated: CASSRTGPNYGYTF.

This clone was observed a handful of times. This rearrangement joins TRBV21-1 to TRBJ2-7; TRBD2, as called in the table, went unchecked against the DNA. TRBV21-1 constitutes a pseudogene. This CDR3 contains 16 residues. CDR3 residues: CASSKGGREGSYEQYF. CDR3 bases: TGTGCCAGCAGCAAAGGAGGACGGGAAGGGTCCTACGAGCAGTACTTC.

The chain has TRBV7-2 and TRBJ1-6; D might be TRBD1 (5 bases). V lost 6 bases and J 0 bases, leaving 12 bases between the germline ends. The CDR3 has 16 amino acids. Germline loops: CDR1 SGHTA, CDR2 FQGNSA. The CDR3 reads CASSWTPSSYNSPLHF. The DNA of the CDR3 is TGTGCCAGCAGTTGGACACCGAGCTCCTATAATTCACCCCTCCACTTT.

The chain links TRBV18 to TRBJ2-7; a weak D match, TRBD1 (6 bases). The V gene's germline CDR1 is KGHSH and CDR2 LQKENI. CDR3 length: 14 residues. Deletions cut 1 base from V and 3 bases from J, with 10 bases between. CDR3 DNA sequence: TGTGCCAGCTCACCACAAAGGGACATCTACGAGCAGTACTTC. This translates into CASSPQRDIYEQYF. Complete variable domain (other parts from reference TRBV18 and TRBJ2-7): NAGVMQNPRHLVRRRGQEARLRCSPMKGHSHVYWYRQLPEEGLKFMVYLQKENIIDESGMPKERFSAEFPKEGPSILRIQQVVRGDSAAYFCASSPQRDIYEQYFGPGTRLTVT.

This sequence joins TRBV2 and TRBJ2-1; 10 bases align to TRBD2. J was trimmed by 9 bases and V by 10 bases; bases with no gene match: 9. The CDR3 length is 13 residues. Germline V gene sequence: CDR1 SNHLY, CDR2 FYNNEI. The CDR3 protein is CATKGLAEGEQFF. In DNA form, the CDR3 reads TGTGCCACCAAAGGACTAGCGGAGGGTGAGCAGTTCTTC.

This clone is a singleton in its sample. DNA of the CDR3: TGTGCCAGCAGCAAGACAGACCTGAACACTGAAGCTTTCTTT. This translates into CASSKTDLNTEAFF. The chain uses TRBV11-1 and TRBJ1-1; possible D gene TRBD1, 5 bases. Trimming cost V 5 bases and J 0 bases, with 10 bases left between them. CDR1 SGHAT and CDR2 FQDESV come from the germline V gene (reference sequence). This CDR3 is built from 14 residues.

This clone showed up just a few times. The gene calls are TRBV6-1 and TRBJ1-2, with 7 bases lining up with TRBD1. The germline V gene has CDR1 MNHNS and CDR2 SASEGT. V trimming: 9 bases; J trimming: 6 bases; junction bases outside the gene matches: 10. This CDR3 spans 13 amino acids. The CDR3 sequence is CASTLDRRDGYTF. As DNA, the CDR3 is TGTGCCAGTACCCTGGACAGGCGAGATGGCTACACCTTC.